A single sample is the source of the 23 T cell receptor beta chains below, sequenced in a study of T cell responses to AZD1222 COVID-19 vaccine. Using immunoSEQ multiplex PCR, the repertoire was profiled, and TCRdb retains in-frame clones only, with some absent. The sample has some 98,000 clones, less than 85% seen once. This specimen consisted of peripheral blood, obtained 28 days after the second AZD1222 dose. Source of these receptors: an adult who received the AZD1222 COVID-19 vaccine.

As to this clone: Other nucleotide sequences in the sample specify the same CDR3. CDR3 nucleotide sequence: TGTGCCAGCAGCTTCCCGAGACCGACAGGGGTTGGATACAATGAGCAGTTCTTC. Translated, it gives CASSFPRPTGVGYNEQFF. V is TRBV11-3 and J is TRBJ2-1; 8 bases agree with TRBD1. Germline assignment: CDR1 SGHNT and CDR2 YENEEA. The CDR3 loop spans 18 amino acids. Unmatched junction bases numbered 14, after V lost 3 bases and J lost 4 bases.

This clone was counted a single time. This chain joins TRBV7-9 and TRBJ2-5; the D is unclear. Trimming cost V 1 base and J 4 bases, with 7 bases left between them. CDR3 size: 13 residues. Germline-derived CDR1 and CDR2 are SEHNR and FQNEAQ (reference sequence). CDR3 sequence reads: CASSLGGLETQYF. CDR3 in DNA: TGTGCCAGCAGCTTAGGCGGTTTAGAGACCCAGTACTTC.

This rearrangement joins TRBV11-2 to TRBJ2-3, with TRBD2 matching over 9 bases. The CDR3 covers 15 residues. The germline V gene encodes CDR1 SGHAT and CDR2 FQNNGV. The V gene end was trimmed by 6 bases and the J gene end by 0 bases; junction bases not matched to a gene: 4. In DNA form, the CDR3 reads TGTGCCAGCAGTTCAAGCGGGAGGAGCACAGATACGCAGTATTTT. Protein product: CASSSSGRSTDTQYF.

The rearrangement uses TRBV2 and TRBJ1-2; D not certain. Germline lookup yields CDR1 SNHLY and CDR2 FYNNEI. With 2 bases removed from V and 8 bases from J, the gap between germline ends came to 15 bases. CDR3 size: 14 residues. The DNA of the CDR3 is TGTGCCAGCAGTGAAACCAGGAGCTCGTTGGGCTACACCTTC. Amino acids: CASSETRSSLGYTF.

CDR3: CASSRPDRAVYEQFF. In DNA, the CDR3 is TGTGCCAGCAGTCGACCGGACAGGGCGGTCTATGAGCAGTTCTTC. The rearrangement links TRBV6-6 to TRBJ2-1; 8 nucleotides match TRBD1. With 5 bases clipped from V and 8 bases from J, the junction kept 11 bases outside the gene matches. The CDR3 length is 15 residues. Germline assignment: CDR1 MNHNY and CDR2 SVGAGI (reference sequence).

This chain links TRBV13 with TRBJ2-3, with 9 bases matching TRBD2. Looked up from germline, CDR1 is PRHDT and CDR2 is FYEKMQ (reference sequence). The V and J ends lost 3 bases and 5 bases, in that order; junction bases with no gene match: 6. The CDR3 covers 15 residues. The CDR3 loop reads CASSLVTSGIDTQYF. The CDR3 nucleotides read TGTGCCAGCAGCTTGGTGACTAGCGGAATAGATACGCAGTATTTT.

With regard to this clone: The sample holds other DNA sequences that translate to the same CDR3. This rearrangement joins TRBV19 to TRBJ2-2; TRBD1 matches 7 bases. V lost 1 base, J lost 2 bases, and 4 bases stayed unmatched. There are 16 residues in the CDR3. Germline CDR1 reads LNHDA; CDR2 reads SQIVND (reference sequence). The CDR3 bases are TGTGCCAGTAGTATAGGGGGGACAGCAAACACCGGGGAGCTGTTTTTT. It specifies CASSIGGTANTGELFF. Variable domain in full (rest from reference TRBV19 and TRBJ2-2): DGGITQSPKYLFRKEGQNVTLSCEQNLNHDAMYWYRQDPGQGLRLIYYSQIVNDFQKGDIAEGYSVSREKKESFPLTVTSAQKNPTAFYLCASSIGGTANTGELFFGEGSRLTVL.

The J gene is TRBJ2-2, the V gene TRBV30; no definite D call. Germline assignment: CDR1 GTSNPN and CDR2 SVGIG (reference sequence). The CDR3 is made up of 11 amino acids. Trimming removed 8 bases from V and 3 bases from J, with 7 bases in between. CDR3 protein: CAQGDTGELFF. The CDR3 coding sequence is TGTGCCCAAGGAGACACCGGGGAGCTGTTTTTT.

The rearrangement joins TRBV6-1 to TRBJ2-7; no clear D gene. Trimming stripped 2 bases from V and 4 bases from J, with 0 bases between. Germline-derived CDR1 and CDR2 are MNHNS and SASEGT. CDR3 length equals 10 residues. The CDR3 region has the DNA TGTGCCAGCAGTGAATACGAGCAGTACTTC. Translation gives CASSEYEQYF.

The rearrangement uses TRBV9 and TRBJ2-1, with D possibly matching TRBD2 (6 bases). From germline, CDR1 is SGDLS and CDR2 YYNGEE. Trimming removed 0 bases from V and 0 bases from J, with 7 bases in between. The CDR3 sequence is 15 residues long. CDR3 DNA: TGTGCCAGCAGCGTAGCTAGCGCCTCCTACAATGAGCAGTTCTTC. Its translation: CASSVASASYNEQFF. Variable domain in full (rest from reference TRBV9 and TRBJ2-1): DSGVTQTPKHLITATGQRVTLRCSPRSGDLSVYWYQQSLDQGLQFLIQYYNGEERAKGNILERFSAQQFPDLHSELNLSSLELGDSALYFCASSVASASYNEQFFGPGTRLTVL.

The genes are TRBV19 and TRBJ1-5; D unresolved. Looked up from germline, CDR1 is LNHDA and CDR2 is SQIVND (reference sequence). V was trimmed by 3 bases and J by 5 bases, leaving 8 bases between them. The CDR3 contains 13 residues. The CDR3 DNA follows: TGTGCCAGTAGTATGATGTGGGATCAGCCCCAGCATTTT. The encoded protein is CASSMMWDQPQHF.

Only a few counts were recorded for this clone. The chain joins TRBV5-1 to TRBJ1-6; D unresolved. Per germline, CDR1 SGHRS and CDR2 YFSETQ. Trimming took off 5 bases at V and 8 bases at J, with 11 bases between the two ends. The CDR3 sequence is 13 residues long. The CDR3 region has the DNA TGCGCCAGCAGATGGACTTCGTATTCACCCCTCCACTTT. The encoded protein is CASRWTSYSPLHF.

V gene TRBV7-9 combines with J gene TRBJ2-7; D is ambiguous. Trimming took 5 bases from V and 5 from J, leaving 13 bases between them. CDR1 SEHNR and CDR2 FQNEAQ come from the germline V gene (reference sequence). The CDR3 has 13 amino acids. Here the CDR3 DNA reads TGTGCCAGCAGCCCTACCGTGCCCCACGAGCAGTACTTC. This encodes CASSPTVPHEQYF.

This chain connects TRBV4-2 to TRBJ1-4; 7 positions match TRBD1. V lost 4 bases to trimming and J lost 5 bases; unmatched junction nucleotides: 4. CDR1 and CDR2 from the germline V gene are LGHNA and YNFKEQ. The CDR3 covers 14 residues. For the CDR3, the DNA is TGTGCCAGCAGCCGGGACAGTCAAAATGAAAAACTGTTTTTT. This gives the protein CASSRDSQNEKLFF.

The chain uses TRBV5-4 and TRBJ2-7; a weak D match, TRBD1 (6 bases). V was clipped by 0 bases and J by 0 bases, with 10 bases between them. The CDR3 consists of 15 residues. Germline assignment: CDR1 SGHNT and CDR2 YYREEE (reference sequence). CDR3 in amino acids: CASSLGADSSYEQYF. Here the CDR3 DNA reads TGTGCCAGCAGCTTGGGAGCGGACAGCTCCTACGAGCAGTACTTC.

The chain combines TRBV7-2 with TRBJ1-3, with 9 bases matching TRBD1. Germline V gives CDR1 SGHTA, CDR2 FQGNSA. V was pared by 1 base and J by 4 bases, with 5 bases of the junction left unmatched. This CDR3 has 16 amino acids. The CDR3 loop reads CASSLVDRGLGNTIYF. DNA of the CDR3: TGTGCCAGCAGCTTAGTGGACAGGGGTTTGGGAAACACCATATATTTT.

The V call is TRBV5-1, the J call TRBJ2-2; D gene uncertain. Germline V lookup: CDR1 SGHRS, CDR2 YFSETQ. The CDR3 contains 15 residues. Trimming shortened V by 5 bases and J by 5 bases, and 16 bases separated the two germline ends. The CDR3 bases are TGCGCCAGCAGTTTGCCCCCTCCATTGACCGGGGAGCTGTTTTTT. Its protein product is CASSLPPPLTGELFF.

This chain connects TRBV6-5 to TRBJ1-1, with a weak D call TRBD1 (5 bases). Trimming removed 6 bases from V and 2 bases from J, with 10 bases in between. From germline, CDR1 is MNHEY and CDR2 SVGAGI. This CDR3 comprises 13 residues. For the CDR3, the DNA is TGTGCCAGCAGCCGAGGGGTAAACACTGAAGCTTTCTTT. It yields the protein CASSRGVNTEAFF.

V usage is TRBV3-1 (or the pseudogene TRBV3-2) and J usage is TRBJ2-1; D gene unclear. Trimming shortened V by 0 bases and J by 7 bases, and 10 bases separated the two germline ends. The CDR3 sequence is 14 residues long. Germline V gives CDR1 LGHDT, CDR2 YNNKEL (reference sequence). The CDR3 protein is CASSQEGSGNEQFF. CDR3 sequence (DNA): TGTGCCAGCAGCCAAGAGGGATCCGGGAATGAGCAGTTCTTC.

The chain recombines TRBV19 with TRBJ2-2, with D perhaps TRBD1 (6 bases). The CDR3 extends over 12 amino acids. The germline V gene encodes CDR1 LNHDA and CDR2 SQIVND (reference sequence). Trimming shortened V by 5 bases and J by 8 bases, and 9 bases separated the two germline ends. In DNA form, the CDR3 reads TGTGCCAGTAGTCACAGGGCGGGGGAGCTGTTTTTT. Amino acid sequence: CASSHRAGELFF.

This clone turned up a few times. The chain joins TRBV11-3 to TRBJ1-1; D remains ambiguous. Per germline, CDR1 SGHNT and CDR2 YENEEA. V lost 1 base and J 8 bases, leaving 8 bases between the germline ends. The CDR3 sequence is 12 residues long. The CDR3: CASSLVSFEAFF. The CDR3, as DNA: TGTGCCAGCAGCTTAGTATCCTTCGAAGCTTTCTTT. The full variable domain, its missing parts supplied by reference TRBV11-3 and TRBJ1-1, is EAGVVQSPRYKIIEKKQPVAFWCNPISGHNTLYWYLQNLGQGPELLIRYENEEAVDDSQLPKDRFSAERLKGVDSTLKIQPAELGDSAVYLCASSLVSFEAFFGQGTRLTVV.

The chain carries TRBV4-3 and TRBJ1-1, with a tentative D call TRBD1 (5 bases). V was clipped by 1 base and J by 6 bases, with 18 bases between them. This CDR3 has 16 amino acids. Germline V lookup: CDR1 LGHNA, CDR2 YSLEER. For the CDR3, the DNA is TGCGCCAGCAGCCAAGCGATGGGGCGGGCCCATTCTGAAGCTTTCTTT. This gives the protein CASSQAMGRAHSEAFF.

Here the CDR3 reads CASSLDFGGSSYEQYF. In DNA form, the CDR3 reads TGTGCCAGCAGCTTAGACTTTGGCGGGAGCTCCTACGAGCAGTACTTC. The chain has TRBV7-2 and TRBJ2-7; 7 nucleotides align to TRBD2. Germline V gives CDR1 SGHTA, CDR2 FQGNSA. The CDR3 is made up of 16 amino acids. Losses at the gene ends were 1 base for V and 0 bases for J; bases not matched to a gene: 6.